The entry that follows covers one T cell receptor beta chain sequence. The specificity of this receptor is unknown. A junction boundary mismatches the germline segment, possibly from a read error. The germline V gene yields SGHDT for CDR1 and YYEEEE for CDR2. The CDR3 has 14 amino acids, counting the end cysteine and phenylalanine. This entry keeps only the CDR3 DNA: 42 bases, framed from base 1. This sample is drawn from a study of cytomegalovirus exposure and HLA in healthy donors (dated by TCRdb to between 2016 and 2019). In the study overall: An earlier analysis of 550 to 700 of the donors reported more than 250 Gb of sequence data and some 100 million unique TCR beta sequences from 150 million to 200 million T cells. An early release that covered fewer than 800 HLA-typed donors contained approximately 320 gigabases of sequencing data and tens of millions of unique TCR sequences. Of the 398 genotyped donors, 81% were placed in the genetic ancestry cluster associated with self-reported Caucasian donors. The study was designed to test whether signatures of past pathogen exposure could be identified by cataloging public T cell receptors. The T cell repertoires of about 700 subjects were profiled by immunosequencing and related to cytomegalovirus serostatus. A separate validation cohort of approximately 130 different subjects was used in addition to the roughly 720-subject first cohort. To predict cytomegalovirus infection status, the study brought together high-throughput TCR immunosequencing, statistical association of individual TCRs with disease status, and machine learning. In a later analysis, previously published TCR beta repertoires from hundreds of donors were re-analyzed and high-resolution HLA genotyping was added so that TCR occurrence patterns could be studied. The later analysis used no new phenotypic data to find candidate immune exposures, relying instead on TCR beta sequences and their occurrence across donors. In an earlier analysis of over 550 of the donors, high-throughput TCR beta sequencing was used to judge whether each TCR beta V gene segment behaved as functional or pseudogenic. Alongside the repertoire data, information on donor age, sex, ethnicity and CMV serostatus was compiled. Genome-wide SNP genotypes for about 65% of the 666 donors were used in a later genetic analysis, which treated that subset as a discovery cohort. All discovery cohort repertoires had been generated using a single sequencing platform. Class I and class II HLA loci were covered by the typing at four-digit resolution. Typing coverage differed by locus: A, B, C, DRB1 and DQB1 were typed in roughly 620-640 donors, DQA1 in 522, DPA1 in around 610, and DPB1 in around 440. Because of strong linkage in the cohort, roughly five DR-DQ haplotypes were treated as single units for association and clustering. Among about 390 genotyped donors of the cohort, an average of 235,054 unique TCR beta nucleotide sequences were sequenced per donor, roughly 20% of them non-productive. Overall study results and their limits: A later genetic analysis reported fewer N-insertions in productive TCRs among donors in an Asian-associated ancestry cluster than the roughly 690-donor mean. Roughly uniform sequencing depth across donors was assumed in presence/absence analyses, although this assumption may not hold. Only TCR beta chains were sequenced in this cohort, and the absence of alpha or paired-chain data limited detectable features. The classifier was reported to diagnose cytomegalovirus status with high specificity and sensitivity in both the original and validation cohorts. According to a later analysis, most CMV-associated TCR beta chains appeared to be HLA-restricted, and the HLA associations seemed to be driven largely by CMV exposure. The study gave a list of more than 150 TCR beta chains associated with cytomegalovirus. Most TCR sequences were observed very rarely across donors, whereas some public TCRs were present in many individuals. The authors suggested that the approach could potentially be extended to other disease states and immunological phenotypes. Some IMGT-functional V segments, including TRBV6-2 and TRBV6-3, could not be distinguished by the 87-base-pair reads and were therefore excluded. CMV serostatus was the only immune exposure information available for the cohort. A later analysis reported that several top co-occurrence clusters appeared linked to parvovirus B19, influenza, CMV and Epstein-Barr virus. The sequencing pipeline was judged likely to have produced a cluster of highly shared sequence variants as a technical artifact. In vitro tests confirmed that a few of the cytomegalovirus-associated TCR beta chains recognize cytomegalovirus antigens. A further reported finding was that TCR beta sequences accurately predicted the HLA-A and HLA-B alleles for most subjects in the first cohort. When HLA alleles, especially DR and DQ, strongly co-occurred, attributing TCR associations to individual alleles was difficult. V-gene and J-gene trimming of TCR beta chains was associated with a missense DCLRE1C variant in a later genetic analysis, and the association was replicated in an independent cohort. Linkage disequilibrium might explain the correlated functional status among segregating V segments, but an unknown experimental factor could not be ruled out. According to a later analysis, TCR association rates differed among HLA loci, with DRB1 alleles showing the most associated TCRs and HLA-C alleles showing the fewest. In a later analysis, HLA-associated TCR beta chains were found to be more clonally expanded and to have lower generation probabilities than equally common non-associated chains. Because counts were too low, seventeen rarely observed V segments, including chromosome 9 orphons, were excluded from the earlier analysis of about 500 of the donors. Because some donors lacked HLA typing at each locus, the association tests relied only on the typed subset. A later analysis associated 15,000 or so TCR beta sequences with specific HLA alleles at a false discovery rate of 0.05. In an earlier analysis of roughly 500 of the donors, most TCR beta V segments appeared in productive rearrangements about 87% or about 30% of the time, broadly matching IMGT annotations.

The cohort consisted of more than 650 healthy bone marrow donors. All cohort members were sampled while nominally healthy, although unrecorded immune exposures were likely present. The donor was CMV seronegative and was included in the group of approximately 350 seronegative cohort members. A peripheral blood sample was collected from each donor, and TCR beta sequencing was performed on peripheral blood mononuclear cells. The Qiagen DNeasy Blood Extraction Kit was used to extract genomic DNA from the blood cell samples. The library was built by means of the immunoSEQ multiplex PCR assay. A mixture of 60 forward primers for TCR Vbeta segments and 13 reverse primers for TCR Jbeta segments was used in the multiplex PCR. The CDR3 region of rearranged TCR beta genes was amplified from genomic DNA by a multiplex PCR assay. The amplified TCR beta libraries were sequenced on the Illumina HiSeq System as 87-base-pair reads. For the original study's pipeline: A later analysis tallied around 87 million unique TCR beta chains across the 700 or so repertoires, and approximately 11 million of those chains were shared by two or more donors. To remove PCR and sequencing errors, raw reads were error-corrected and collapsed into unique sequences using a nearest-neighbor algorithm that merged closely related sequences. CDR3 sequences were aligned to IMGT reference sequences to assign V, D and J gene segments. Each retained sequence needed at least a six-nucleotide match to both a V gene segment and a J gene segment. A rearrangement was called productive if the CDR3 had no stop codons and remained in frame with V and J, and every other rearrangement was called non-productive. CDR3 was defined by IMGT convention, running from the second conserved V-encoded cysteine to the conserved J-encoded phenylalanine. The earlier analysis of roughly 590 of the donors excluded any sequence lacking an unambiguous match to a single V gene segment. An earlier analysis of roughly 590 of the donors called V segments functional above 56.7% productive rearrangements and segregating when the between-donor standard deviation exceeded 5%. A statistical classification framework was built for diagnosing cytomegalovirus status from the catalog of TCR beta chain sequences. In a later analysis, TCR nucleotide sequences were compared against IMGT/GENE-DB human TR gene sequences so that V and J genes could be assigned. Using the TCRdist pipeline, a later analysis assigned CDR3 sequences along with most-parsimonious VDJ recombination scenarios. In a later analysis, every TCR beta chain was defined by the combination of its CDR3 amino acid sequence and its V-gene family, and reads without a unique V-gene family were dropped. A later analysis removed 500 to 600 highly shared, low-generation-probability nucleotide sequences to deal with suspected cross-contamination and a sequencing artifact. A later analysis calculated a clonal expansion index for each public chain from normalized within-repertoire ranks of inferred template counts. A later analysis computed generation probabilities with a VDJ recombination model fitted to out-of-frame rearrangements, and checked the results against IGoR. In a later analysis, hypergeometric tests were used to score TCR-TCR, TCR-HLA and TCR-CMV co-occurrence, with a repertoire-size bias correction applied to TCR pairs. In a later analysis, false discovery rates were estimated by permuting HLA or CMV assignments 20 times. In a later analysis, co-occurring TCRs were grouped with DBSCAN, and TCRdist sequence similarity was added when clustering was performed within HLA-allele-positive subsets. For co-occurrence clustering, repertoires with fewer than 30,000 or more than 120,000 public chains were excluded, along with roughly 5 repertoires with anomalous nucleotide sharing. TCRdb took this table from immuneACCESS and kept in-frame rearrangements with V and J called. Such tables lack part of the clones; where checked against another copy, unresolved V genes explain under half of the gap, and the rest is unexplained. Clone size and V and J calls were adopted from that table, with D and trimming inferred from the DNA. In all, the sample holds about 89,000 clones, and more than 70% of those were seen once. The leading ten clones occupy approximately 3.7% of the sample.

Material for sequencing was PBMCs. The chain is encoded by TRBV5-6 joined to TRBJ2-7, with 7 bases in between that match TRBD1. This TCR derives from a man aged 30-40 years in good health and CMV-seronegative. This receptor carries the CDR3 CSSSSWDRHYEQYF. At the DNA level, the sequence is TGTTCCAGCAGCTCCTGGGACAGACACTACGAGCAGTACTTC. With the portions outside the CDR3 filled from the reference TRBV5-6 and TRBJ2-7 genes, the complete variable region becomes DAGVTQSPTHLIKTRGQQVTLRCSPKSGHDTVSWYQQALGQGPQFIFQYYEEEERQRGNFPDRFSGHQFPNYSSELNVNALLLGDSALYLCSSSSWDRHYEQYFGPGTRLTVT.